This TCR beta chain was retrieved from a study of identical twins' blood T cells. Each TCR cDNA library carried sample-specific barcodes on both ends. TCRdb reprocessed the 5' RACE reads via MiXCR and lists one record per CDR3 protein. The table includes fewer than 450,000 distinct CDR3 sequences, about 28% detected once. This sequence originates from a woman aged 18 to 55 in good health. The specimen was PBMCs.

The CDR3 sequence: CASSPGQYGTEAFF. The DNA of the CDR3 is TGTGCCAGCAGCCCCGGACAGTACGGCACTGAAGCTTTCTTT. The V and J genes are TRBV9 and TRBJ1-1; TRBD1 is a possible D gene (6 bases). Germline V gene sequence: CDR1 SGDLS, CDR2 YYNGEE. V lost 4 bases to trimming and J lost 4 bases, with 14 bases between them. The CDR3 covers 14 residues.